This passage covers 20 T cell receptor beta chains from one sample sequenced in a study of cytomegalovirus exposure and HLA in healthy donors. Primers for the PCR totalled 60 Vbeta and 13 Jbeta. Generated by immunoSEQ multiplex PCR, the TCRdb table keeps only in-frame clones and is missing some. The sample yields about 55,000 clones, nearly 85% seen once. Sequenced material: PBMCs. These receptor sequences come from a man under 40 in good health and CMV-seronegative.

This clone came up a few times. The CDR3 region has the DNA TGCGCCAGCAGCCCCCTAACCGGGACAGGGGGCCTTGAGCAGTTCTTC. This encodes CASSPLTGTGGLEQFF. This chain links TRBV4-1 with TRBJ2-1, with 12 nucleotides matching TRBD1. The CDR3 covers 16 residues. CDR1 is MGHRA, CDR2 YSYEKL, per germline. The V gene end was trimmed by 4 bases and the J gene end by 9 bases; junction bases not matched to a gene: 10.

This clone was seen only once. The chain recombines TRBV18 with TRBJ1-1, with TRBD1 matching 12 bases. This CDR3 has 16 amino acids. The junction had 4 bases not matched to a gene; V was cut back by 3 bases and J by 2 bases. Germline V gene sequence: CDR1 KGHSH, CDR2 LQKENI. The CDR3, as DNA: TGTGCCAGCTCACCGACCGGGACAGGGGGCAACACTGAAGCTTTCTTT. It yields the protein CASSPTGTGGNTEAFF.

The CDR3 loop reads CASSLGRNEQFF. CDR3 bases: TGTGCCAGCAGCTTAGGTCGCAATGAGCAGTTCTTC. The chain has TRBV7-2 and TRBJ2-1; D remains unclear. Per germline, CDR1 SGHTA and CDR2 FQGNSA. V lost 1 base and J 6 bases, leaving 4 bases between the germline ends. The CDR3 totals 12 residues.

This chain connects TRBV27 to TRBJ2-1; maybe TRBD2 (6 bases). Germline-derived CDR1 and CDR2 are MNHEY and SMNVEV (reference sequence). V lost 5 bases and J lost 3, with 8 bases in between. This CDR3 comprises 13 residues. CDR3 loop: CASSRRVYNEQFF. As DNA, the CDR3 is TGTGCCAGCAGTCGGAGGGTCTACAATGAGCAGTTCTTC.

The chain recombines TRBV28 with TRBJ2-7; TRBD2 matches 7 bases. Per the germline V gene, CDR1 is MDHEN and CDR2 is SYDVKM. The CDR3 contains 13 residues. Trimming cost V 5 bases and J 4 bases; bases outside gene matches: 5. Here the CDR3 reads CASSGGGGYEQYF. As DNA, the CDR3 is TGTGCCAGCAGTGGGGGGGGAGGGTACGAGCAGTACTTC.

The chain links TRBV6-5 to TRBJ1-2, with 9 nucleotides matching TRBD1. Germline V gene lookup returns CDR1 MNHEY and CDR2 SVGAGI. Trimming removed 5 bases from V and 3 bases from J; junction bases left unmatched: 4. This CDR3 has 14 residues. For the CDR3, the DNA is TGTGCCAGCAGTGCACAGGGGGCTTACTATGGCTACACCTTC. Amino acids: CASSAQGAYYGYTF.

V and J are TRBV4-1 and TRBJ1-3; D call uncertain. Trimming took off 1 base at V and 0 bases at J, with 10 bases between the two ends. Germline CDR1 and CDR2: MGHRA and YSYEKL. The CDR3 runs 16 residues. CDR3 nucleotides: TGCGCCAGCAGCCAAGTGGCCCCTGTCTCTGGAAACACCATATATTTT. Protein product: CASSQVAPVSGNTIYF.

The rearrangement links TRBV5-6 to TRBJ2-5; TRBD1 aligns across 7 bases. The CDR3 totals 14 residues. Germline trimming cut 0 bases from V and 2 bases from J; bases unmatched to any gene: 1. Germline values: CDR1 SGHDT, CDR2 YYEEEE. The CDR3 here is CASSLGGQQETQYF. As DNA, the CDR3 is TGTGCCAGCAGCTTGGGGGGACAGCAAGAGACCCAGTACTTC.

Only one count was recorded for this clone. CDR3 coding DNA: TGCGCCAGCAGCAAGGGAGTCACGACTGCAACTAATGAAAAACTGTTTTTT. Translation gives CASSKGVTTATNEKLFF. The chain employs TRBV5-1 and TRBJ1-4; D remains ambiguous. Germline lookup yields CDR1 SGHRS and CDR2 YFSETQ. The CDR3 contains 17 residues. V lost 4 bases and J lost 0, with 16 bases in between.

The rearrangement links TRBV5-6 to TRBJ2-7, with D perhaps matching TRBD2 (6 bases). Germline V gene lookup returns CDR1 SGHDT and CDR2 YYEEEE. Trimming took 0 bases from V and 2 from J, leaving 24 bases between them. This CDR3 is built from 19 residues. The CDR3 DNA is TGTGCCAGCAGCTTGGAGGTGGGTACGTGGCAGGGAGGAACCTACGAGCAGTACTTC. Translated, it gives CASSLEVGTWQGGTYEQYF.

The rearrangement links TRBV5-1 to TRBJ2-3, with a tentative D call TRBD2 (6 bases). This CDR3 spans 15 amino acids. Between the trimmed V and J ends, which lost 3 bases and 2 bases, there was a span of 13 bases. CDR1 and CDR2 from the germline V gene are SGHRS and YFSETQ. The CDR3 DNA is TGCGCCAGCAGCTCCGGGACTGGATCCACAGATACGCAGTATTTT. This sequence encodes CASSSGTGSTDTQYF.

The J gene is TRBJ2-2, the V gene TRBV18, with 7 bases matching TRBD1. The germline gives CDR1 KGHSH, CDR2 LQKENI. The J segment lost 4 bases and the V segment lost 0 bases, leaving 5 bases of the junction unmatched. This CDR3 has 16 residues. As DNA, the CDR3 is TGTGCCAGCTCACCACCCAGACAGGGTAGCACCGGGGAGCTGTTTTTT. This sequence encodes CASSPPRQGSTGELFF.

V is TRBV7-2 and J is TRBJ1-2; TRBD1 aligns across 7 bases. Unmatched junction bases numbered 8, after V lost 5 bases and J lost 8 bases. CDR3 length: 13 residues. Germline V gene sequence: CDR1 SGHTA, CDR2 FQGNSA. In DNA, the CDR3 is TGTGCCAGCAGCGACCCGACAGGGAACGGCTACACCTTC. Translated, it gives CASSDPTGNGYTF.

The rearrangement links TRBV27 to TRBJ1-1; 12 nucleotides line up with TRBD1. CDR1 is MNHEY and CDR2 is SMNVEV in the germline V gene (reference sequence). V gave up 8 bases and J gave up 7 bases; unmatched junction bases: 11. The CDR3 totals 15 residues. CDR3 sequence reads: CASRERDRGRGEAFF. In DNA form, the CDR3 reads TGTGCCAGCCGGGAGAGGGACAGGGGGCGGGGTGAAGCTTTCTTT.

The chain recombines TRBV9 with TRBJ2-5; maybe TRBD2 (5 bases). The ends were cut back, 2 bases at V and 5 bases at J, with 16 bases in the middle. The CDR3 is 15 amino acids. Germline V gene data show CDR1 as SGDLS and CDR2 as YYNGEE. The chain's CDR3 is CASSVTQRIGETQYF. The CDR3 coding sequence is TGTGCCAGCAGCGTCACTCAGCGGATAGGGGAGACCCAGTACTTC. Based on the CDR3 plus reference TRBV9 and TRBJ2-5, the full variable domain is DSGVTQTPKHLITATGQRVTLRCSPRSGDLSVYWYQQSLDQGLQFLIQYYNGEERAKGNILERFSAQQFPDLHSELNLSSLELGDSALYFCASSVTQRIGETQYFGPGTRLLVL.

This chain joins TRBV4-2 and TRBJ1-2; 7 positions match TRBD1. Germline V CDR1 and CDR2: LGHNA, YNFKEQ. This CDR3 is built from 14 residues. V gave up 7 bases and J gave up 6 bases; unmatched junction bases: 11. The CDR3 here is CASKRGDRDNGYTF. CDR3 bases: TGTGCCAGCAAAAGGGGTGACAGGGACAATGGCTACACCTTC.

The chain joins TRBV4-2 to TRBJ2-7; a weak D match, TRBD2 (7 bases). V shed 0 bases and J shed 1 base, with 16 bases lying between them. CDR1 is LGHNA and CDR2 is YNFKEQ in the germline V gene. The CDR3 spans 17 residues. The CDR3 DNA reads TGTGCCAGCAGCCAAGATCGAGGGGGAGGGCTGTCCTACGAGCAGTACTTC. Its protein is CASSQDRGGGLSYEQYF.

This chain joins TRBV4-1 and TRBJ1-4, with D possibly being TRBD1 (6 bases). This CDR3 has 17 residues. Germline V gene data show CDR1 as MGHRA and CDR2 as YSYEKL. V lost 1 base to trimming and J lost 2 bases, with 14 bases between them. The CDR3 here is CASSQVGQGFTNEKLFF. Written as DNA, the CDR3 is TGCGCCAGCAGCCAAGTGGGGCAGGGGTTTACTAATGAAAAACTGTTTTTT.

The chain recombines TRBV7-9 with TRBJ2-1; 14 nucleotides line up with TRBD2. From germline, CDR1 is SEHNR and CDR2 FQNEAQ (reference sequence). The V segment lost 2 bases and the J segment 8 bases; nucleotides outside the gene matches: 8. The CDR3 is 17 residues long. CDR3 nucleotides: TGTGCCAGCAGCTTACTCGTAGGGACTAGCGGGAGAGATGAGCAGTTCTTC. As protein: CASSLLVGTSGRDEQFF. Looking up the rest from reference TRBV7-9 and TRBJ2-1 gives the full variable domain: DTGVSQNPRHKITKRGQNVTFRCDPISEHNRLYWYRQTLGQGPEFLTYFQNEAQLEKSRLLSDRFSAERPKGSFSTLEIQRTEQGDSAMYLCASSLLVGTSGRDEQFFGPGTRLTVL.

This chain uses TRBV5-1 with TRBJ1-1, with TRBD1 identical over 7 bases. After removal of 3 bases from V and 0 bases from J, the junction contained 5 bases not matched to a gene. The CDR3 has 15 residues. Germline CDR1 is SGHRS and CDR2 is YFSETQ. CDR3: CASSYPTGVNTEAFF. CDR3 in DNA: TGCGCCAGCAGCTACCCCACAGGGGTGAACACTGAAGCTTTCTTT.